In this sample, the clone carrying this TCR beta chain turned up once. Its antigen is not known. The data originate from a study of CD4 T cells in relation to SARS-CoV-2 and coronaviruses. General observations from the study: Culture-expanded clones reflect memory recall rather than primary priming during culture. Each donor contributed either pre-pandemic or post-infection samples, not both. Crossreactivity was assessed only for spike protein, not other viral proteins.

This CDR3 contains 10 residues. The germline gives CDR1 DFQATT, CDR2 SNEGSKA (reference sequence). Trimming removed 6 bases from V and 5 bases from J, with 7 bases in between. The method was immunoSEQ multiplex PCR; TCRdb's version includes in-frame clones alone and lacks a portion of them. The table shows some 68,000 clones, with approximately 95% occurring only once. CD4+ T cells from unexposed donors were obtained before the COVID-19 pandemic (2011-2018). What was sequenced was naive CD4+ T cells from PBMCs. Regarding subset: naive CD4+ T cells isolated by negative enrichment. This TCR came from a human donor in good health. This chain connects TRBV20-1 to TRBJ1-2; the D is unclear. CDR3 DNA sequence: TGCAGTGCCATTGGGTATGGCTACACCTTC. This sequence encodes CSAIGYGYTF.